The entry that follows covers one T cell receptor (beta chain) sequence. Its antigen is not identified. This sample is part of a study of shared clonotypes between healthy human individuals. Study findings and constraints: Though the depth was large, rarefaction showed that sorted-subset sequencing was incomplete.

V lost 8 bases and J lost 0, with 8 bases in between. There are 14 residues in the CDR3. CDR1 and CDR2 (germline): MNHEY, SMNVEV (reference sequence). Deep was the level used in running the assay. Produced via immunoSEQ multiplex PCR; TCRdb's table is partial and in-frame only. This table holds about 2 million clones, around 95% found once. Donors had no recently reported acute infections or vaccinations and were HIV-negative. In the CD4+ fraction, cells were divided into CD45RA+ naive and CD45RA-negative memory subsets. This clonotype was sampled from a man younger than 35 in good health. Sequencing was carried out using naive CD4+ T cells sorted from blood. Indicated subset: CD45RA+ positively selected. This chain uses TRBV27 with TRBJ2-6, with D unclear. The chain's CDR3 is CASAPSSGANVLTF. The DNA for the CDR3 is TGTGCCAGCGCCCCTTCCTCTGGGGCCAACGTCCTGACTTTC.